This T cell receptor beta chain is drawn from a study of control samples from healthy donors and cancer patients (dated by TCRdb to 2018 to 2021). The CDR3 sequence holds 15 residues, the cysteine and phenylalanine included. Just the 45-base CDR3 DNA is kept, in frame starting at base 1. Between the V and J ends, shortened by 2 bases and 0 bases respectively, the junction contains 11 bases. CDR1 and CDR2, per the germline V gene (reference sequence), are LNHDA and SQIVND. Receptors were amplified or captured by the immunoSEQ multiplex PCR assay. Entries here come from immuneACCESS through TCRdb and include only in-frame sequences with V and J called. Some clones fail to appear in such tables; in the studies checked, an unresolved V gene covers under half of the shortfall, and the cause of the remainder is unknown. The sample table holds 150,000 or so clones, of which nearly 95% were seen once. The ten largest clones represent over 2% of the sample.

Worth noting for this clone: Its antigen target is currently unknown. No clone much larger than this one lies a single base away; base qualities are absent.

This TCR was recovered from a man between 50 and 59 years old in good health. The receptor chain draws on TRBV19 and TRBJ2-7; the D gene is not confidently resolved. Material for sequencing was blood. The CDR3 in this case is CASSISGPDSYEQYF. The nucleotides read TGTGCCAGTAGTATATCCGGGCCAGACTCCTACGAGCAGTACTTC.